Following are 2 T cell receptor beta chains from one sample sequenced in a study of technical replicates of blood from a handful of donors (dated by TCRdb to the late 2010s). The protocol used for the library was the immunoSEQ multiplex PCR assay. TCRdb took over this immuneACCESS table, retaining in-frame rearrangements with V and J assigned. Such tables are incomplete; in checked studies, under half of the missing clones stem from an unresolved V gene, and the remainder is unexplained. This sample lists about 97,000 clones; roughly 95% were detected once. Less than 0.45% of the sample lies in the top ten. Sequencing used T cells isolated from PBMCs. These receptors were taken from a human donor in good health.

This rearrangement joins TRBV6-5 to TRBJ1-3; perhaps TRBD1 as D (5 bases). Looked up from germline, CDR1 is MNHEY and CDR2 is SVGAGI. V was clipped by 6 bases and J by 2 bases, with 8 bases between them. The CDR3 covers 13 residues. The DNA for the CDR3 is TGTGCCAGCAGGGGAGGGGCTGGAAACACCATATATTTT. This translates into CASRGGAGNTIYF.

The genes are TRBV7-8 and TRBJ2-7; 11 nucleotides line up with TRBD2. J gave up 4 bases and V 1 base, and 9 bases lay outside the gene matches. The CDR3 sequence is 17 residues long. Germline lookup yields CDR1 SGHVS and CDR2 FQNEAQ. For the CDR3, the DNA is TGTGCCAGCAGCTTAGTGGGGGGACTAGCGGCAGTATACGAGCAGTACTTC. Its translation is CASSLVGGLAAVYEQYF.